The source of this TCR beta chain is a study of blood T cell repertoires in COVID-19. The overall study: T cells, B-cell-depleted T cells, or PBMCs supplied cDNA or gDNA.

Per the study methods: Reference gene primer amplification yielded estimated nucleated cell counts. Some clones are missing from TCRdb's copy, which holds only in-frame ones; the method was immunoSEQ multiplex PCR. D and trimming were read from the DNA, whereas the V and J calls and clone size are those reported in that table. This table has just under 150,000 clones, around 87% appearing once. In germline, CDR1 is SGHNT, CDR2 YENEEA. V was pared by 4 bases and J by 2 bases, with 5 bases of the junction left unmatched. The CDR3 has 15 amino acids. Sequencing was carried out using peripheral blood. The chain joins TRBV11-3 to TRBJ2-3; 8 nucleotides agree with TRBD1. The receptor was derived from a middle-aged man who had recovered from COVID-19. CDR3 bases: TGTGCCAGCAGCTCAGGGGGACAGGTCACAGATACGCAGTATTTT. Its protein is CASSSGGQVTDTQYF. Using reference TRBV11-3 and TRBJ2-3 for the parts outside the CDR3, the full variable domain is EAGVVQSPRYKIIEKKQPVAFWCNPISGHNTLYWYLQNLGQGPELLIRYENEEAVDDSQLPKDRFSAERLKGVDSTLKIQPAELGDSAVYLCASSSGGQVTDTQYFGPGTRLTVL.